This passage covers 21 T cell receptor beta chains from one sample sequenced in a study of control samples from healthy donors and cancer patients. The protocol was immunoSEQ multiplex PCR, while the TCRdb copy is restricted to in-frame clones and leaves out a portion. The profile shows 390,000 or so clones, roughly 90% of them singletons. Material: PBMCs. The origin of the receptors is a man aged 35 to 55 with head and neck cancer.

The gene calls are TRBV10-3 and TRBJ1-5; the D is unclear. Between the trimmed V and J ends, which lost 3 bases and 7 bases, there was a span of 10 bases. The CDR3 contains 13 residues. Germline V gene sequence: CDR1 ENHRY, CDR2 SYGVKD. The CDR3 sequence: CAISEPGRQPQHF. CDR3 bases: TGTGCCATCAGTGAACCCGGGAGGCAGCCCCAGCATTTT.

The chain has TRBV7-3 and TRBJ2-6; 9 bases are a match to TRBD1. Trimming removed 5 bases from V and 2 bases from J; junction bases left unmatched: 13. Germline CDR1 and CDR2: SGHTA and FQGTGA. The CDR3 consists of 19 residues. CDR3 DNA: TGTGCCAGCAGCCTAATGGGGGGACAGGGAACTCCTGGGGCCAACGTCCTGACTTTC. It is translated as CASSLMGGQGTPGANVLTF. Looking up the rest from reference TRBV7-3 and TRBJ2-6 gives the full variable domain: GAGVSQTPSNKVTEKGKYVELRCDPISGHTALYWYRQSLGQGPEFLIYFQGTGAADDSGLPNDRFFAVRPEGSVSTLKIQRTERGDSAVYLCASSLMGGQGTPGANVLTFGAGSRLTVL.

The genes are TRBV28 and TRBJ1-2; 8 bases fit TRBD1. V was clipped by 3 bases and J by 7 bases; unmatched bases: 7. CDR1 is MDHEN and CDR2 is SYDVKM in the germline V gene. The CDR3 is 14 amino acids. Written as DNA, the CDR3 is TGTGCCAGCAGTTTCCAACAGGGGGTCCGTGGCTACACCTTC. It is translated as CASSFQQGVRGYTF.

This chain uses TRBV7-9 with TRBJ2-1; D is perhaps TRBD1 (5 bases). CDR1 SEHNR and CDR2 FQNEAQ come from the germline V gene (reference sequence). The CDR3 extends over 15 amino acids. V dropped 5 bases and J dropped 5 bases, with 16 bases sitting between them. CDR3 in amino acids: CASSAPGKPDNEQFF. The DNA for the CDR3 is TGTGCCAGCAGCGCACCAGGGAAACCGGACAATGAGCAGTTCTTC.

The genes are TRBV9 and TRBJ2-1; 7 bases align to TRBD1. This CDR3 region has 17 residues. The trim removed 3 bases at V and 0 bases at J, leaving 9 bases unmatched. CDR1 and CDR2 (germline): SGDLS, YYNGEE. CDR3 sequence: CASSGYRGAPSYNEQFF. The CDR3 DNA reads TGTGCCAGCAGCGGTTACAGGGGAGCTCCCTCCTACAATGAGCAGTTCTTC.

As DNA, the CDR3 is TGTGCCACCAGTTCTCCGGGACTAGCGGGGGGCTCCTACAATGAGCAGTTCTTC. Protein sequence: CATSSPGLAGGSYNEQFF. The chain couples TRBV24-1 to TRBJ2-1; 15 bases match TRBD2. V was clipped by 6 bases and J by 0 bases; unmatched bases: 5. From germline, CDR1 is KGHDR and CDR2 SFDVKD. The CDR3 runs to 18 residues.

The chain joins TRBV9 to TRBJ1-3; no reliable D call. The CDR3 is made up of 12 amino acids. The V gene lost 5 bases and the J gene lost 4 bases, with 7 bases spanning the gap. The V gene's germline CDR1 is SGDLS and CDR2 YYNGEE. This CDR3 is CASRGGGNTIYF. The CDR3 DNA follows: TGTGCCAGCAGGGGCGGGGGAAACACCATATATTTT.

This clone showed up many times. The chain combines TRBV4-3 with TRBJ1-2, with a possible D match to TRBD1 (5 bases). Trimming left V 4 bases short and J 5 bases short, with 14 bases between. CDR1 LGHNA and CDR2 YSLEER come from the germline V gene. This CDR3 is built from 14 residues. DNA of the CDR3: TGCGCCAGCAGCCCTTTAGGGGCAATTTATGGCTACACCTTC. It translates to CASSPLGAIYGYTF.

The chain couples TRBV6-6 to TRBJ2-2, with D possibly TRBD1 on 5 matching bases. This CDR3 has 17 residues. V lost 5 bases to trimming and J lost 4 bases, with 20 bases between them. Germline V lookup: CDR1 MNHNY, CDR2 SVGAGI (reference sequence). The CDR3 DNA reads TGTGCCAGCAGTCCCCGTTGGACACCCGGCGGCACCGGGGAGCTGTTTTTT. It encodes CASSPRWTPGGTGELFF.

The rearrangement joins TRBV3-1 (or the pseudogene TRBV3-2) to TRBJ1-1; D is unclear. The germline V gene has CDR1 LGHDT and CDR2 YNNKEL (reference sequence). CDR3 length: 16 amino acids. V dropped 0 bases and J dropped 0 bases, with 11 bases sitting between them. The chain's CDR3 is CASSQDRVSLNTEAFF. The CDR3 bases are TGTGCCAGCAGCCAAGATCGAGTCTCTTTGAACACTGAAGCTTTCTTT.

V usage is TRBV4-3 and J usage is TRBJ1-1; no definite D call. V lost 0 bases, J lost 11 bases, and 19 bases lay in between. CDR1 and CDR2 (germline): LGHNA, YSLEER. The CDR3 extends over 15 amino acids. The CDR3 nucleotides read TGCGCCAGCAGCCAAGATCAGACTGGATGGGGTGGGGCTTTCTTT. It translates to CASSQDQTGWGGAFF.

The chain recombines TRBV28 with TRBJ1-4; 12 bases are shared with TRBD1. V trimming: 7 bases; J trimming: 7 bases; junction bases outside the gene matches: 7. The CDR3 is made up of 15 amino acids. CDR1 is MDHEN and CDR2 is SYDVKM in the germline V gene. The CDR3: CASMPGQGAGEKLFF. The CDR3 DNA sequence: TGTGCCAGCATGCCGGGACAGGGGGCGGGTGAAAAACTGTTTTTT.

This sequence joins TRBV4-1 and TRBJ2-5; D gene uncertain. Deletions cut 0 bases from V and 4 bases from J, with 9 bases between. The CDR3 spans 14 residues. CDR1 and CDR2 (germline): MGHRA, YSYEKL. The CDR3 spells CASSQDRGLETQYF. In DNA form, the CDR3 reads TGCGCCAGCAGCCAAGATCGTGGGTTAGAGACCCAGTACTTC.

V gene TRBV19 combines with J gene TRBJ1-5, with 8 bases identical to TRBD1. CDR3 length: 15 amino acids. Germline lookup yields CDR1 LNHDA and CDR2 SQIVND (reference sequence). With V trimmed by 5 bases and J by 5 bases, 8 bases remained unmatched. The CDR3 nucleotides are TGTGCCAGTAGTGGTGGGACAGGTGGGGATCAGCCCCAGCATTTT. This translates into CASSGGTGGDQPQHF.

The V gene is TRBV5-5, the J gene TRBJ1-5; TRBD1 matches at 7 bases. Looked up from germline, CDR1 is SGHKS and CDR2 is YYEKEE (reference sequence). J lost 1 base, V lost 0 bases, and 1 base had no gene match. This CDR3 has 15 residues. CDR3 region: CASSLGQGSNQPQHF. The CDR3 region has the DNA TGTGCCAGCAGCTTGGGACAGGGAAGCAATCAGCCCCAGCATTTT.

This rearrangement joins TRBV3-1 (or the pseudogene TRBV3-2) to TRBJ1-4; tentative D call: TRBD1 (6 bases). Germline V gene data show CDR1 as LGHDT and CDR2 as YNNKEL (reference sequence). The V end was cut by 5 bases, the J end by 0 bases, with 13 bases between. This CDR3 has 16 residues. CDR3 in amino acids: CASSLLQGATNEKLFF. As DNA, the CDR3 is TGTGCCAGCAGCTTGTTACAGGGCGCAACTAATGAAAAACTGTTTTTT.

This clone appeared a few times. The rearrangement joins TRBV7-9 to TRBJ1-4; TRBD1 agrees at 7 bases. The trim removed 2 bases at V and 4 bases at J, leaving 4 bases unmatched. CDR1 and CDR2 from the germline V gene are SEHNR and FQNEAQ (reference sequence). This CDR3 is 15 amino acids long. The CDR3 is CASSLFSGGNEKLFF. The CDR3 DNA sequence: TGTGCCAGCAGCTTATTTTCAGGGGGTAATGAAAAACTGTTTTTT.

The rearrangement links TRBV9 to TRBJ1-2, with no clear D. Germline loops: CDR1 SGDLS, CDR2 YYNGEE. V lost 0 bases and J lost 3, with 9 bases in between. The CDR3 loop spans 14 amino acids. The CDR3 DNA is TGTGCCAGCAGCGTAGCTACAAGGGACTATGGCTACACCTTC. This translates into CASSVATRDYGYTF.

This chain uses TRBV9 with TRBJ2-7; 8 bases are a match to TRBD1. V dropped 2 bases and J dropped 0; count of bases not matched to a gene: 13. Germline-derived CDR1 and CDR2 are SGDLS and YYNGEE. This CDR3 spans 18 amino acids. The CDR3 loop is CASSVGPGTGPSSYEQYF. The CDR3 DNA reads TGTGCCAGCAGCGTTGGTCCCGGGACAGGACCCAGCTCCTACGAGCAGTACTTC.

The chain combines TRBV11-2 with TRBJ2-7; no firm D call. V shed 2 bases and J shed 3 bases, with 11 bases lying between them. Per the germline V gene, CDR1 is SGHAT and CDR2 is FQNNGV. This CDR3 has 14 residues. The CDR3 sequence: CASSLLGTSYEQYF. The CDR3 bases are TGTGCCAGCAGCTTACTGGGCACAAGCTACGAGCAGTACTTC.

DNA for the CDR3: TGTGCCAGCCATTCGGATACCTACGAGCAGTACTTC. Translated: CASHSDTYEQYF. The chain couples TRBV5-4 to TRBJ2-7; no definite D call. V was pared by 7 bases and J by 2 bases, with 10 bases between. From germline, CDR1 is SGHNT and CDR2 YYREEE (reference sequence). The CDR3 is made up of 12 amino acids. The variable domain in full, completed from reference TRBV5-4 and TRBJ2-7, reads ETGVTQSPTHLIKTRGQQVTLRCSSQSGHNTVSWYQQALGQGPQFIFQYYREEENGRGNFPPRFSGLQFPNYSSELNVNALELDDSALYLCASHSDTYEQYFGPGTRLTVT.